This T cell receptor (beta chain) emerged from a study of radiation and T cells in renal cell carcinoma. Study-level findings and limits: In blood, top tumor clones expanded by 2 weeks, shrinking by 4.

The data were produced by immunoSEQ multiplex PCR, yet TCRdb's version contains in-frame clones alone and is incomplete. The sample consists of some 120,000 clones, approximately 80% of them appearing once. About this clone: The antigen is not known.

Time point in this sample: blood 2 weeks post-SBRT. Treatment indicated: 15 Gy SBRT to primary tumor, nephrectomy 4 weeks later. The tumor was a clear cell renal cell carcinoma. Trimming removed 3 bases from V and 2 bases from J, with 11 bases in between. The CDR3 sequence is 14 residues long. The germline gives CDR1 SGHDN, CDR2 FVKESK. Sequenced material: blood, taken from a patient whose treatment included radiotherapy and nephrectomy. V usage is TRBV14 and J usage is TRBJ2-7, with D possibly being TRBD1 (5 bases). This sequence originates from a woman aged 60-70 years with renal cell carcinoma. The CDR3 nucleotides read TGTGCCAGCAGCCACCTGTCAGGGCCCTACGAGCAGTACTTC. Translating it yields CASSHLSGPYEQYF.